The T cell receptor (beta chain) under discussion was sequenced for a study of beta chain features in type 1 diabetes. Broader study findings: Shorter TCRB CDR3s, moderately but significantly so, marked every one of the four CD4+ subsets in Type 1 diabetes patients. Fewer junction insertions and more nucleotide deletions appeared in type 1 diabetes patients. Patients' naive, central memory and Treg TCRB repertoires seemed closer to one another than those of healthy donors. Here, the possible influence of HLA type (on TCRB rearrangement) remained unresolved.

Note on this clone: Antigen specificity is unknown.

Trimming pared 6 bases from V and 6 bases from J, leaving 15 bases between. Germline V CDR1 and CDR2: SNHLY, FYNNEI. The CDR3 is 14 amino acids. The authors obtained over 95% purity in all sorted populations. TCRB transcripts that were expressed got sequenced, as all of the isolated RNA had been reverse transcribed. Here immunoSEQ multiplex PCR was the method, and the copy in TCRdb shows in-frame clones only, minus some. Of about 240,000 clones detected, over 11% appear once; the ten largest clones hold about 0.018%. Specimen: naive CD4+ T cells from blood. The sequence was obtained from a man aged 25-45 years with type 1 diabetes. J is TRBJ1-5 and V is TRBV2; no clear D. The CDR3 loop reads CASSGEGGIQPQHF. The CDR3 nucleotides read TGTGCCAGCAGCGGAGAGGGTGGGATTCAGCCCCAGCATTTT. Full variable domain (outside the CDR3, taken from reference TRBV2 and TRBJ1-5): EPEVTQTPSHQVTQMGQEVILRCVPISNHLYFYWYRQILGQKVEFLVSFYNNEISEKSEIFDDQFSVERPDGSNFTLKIRSTKLEDSAMYFCASSGEGGIQPQHFGDGTRLSIL.